These T cell receptor beta chains were read from a single sample in a study of blood T cell repertoires in COVID-19. TCRdb's table, derived via immunoSEQ multiplex PCR, lists solely in-frame clones and lacks some. The profile shows under 200,000 clones, roughly 90% of them singletons. The sequencing input was peripheral blood. These receptors were obtained from a man aged 18 to 35 with active or convalescent COVID-19. The CDR3 runs from the conserved cysteine through the conserved F or W. Each record gives: clone size, V gene, D gene, J gene, CDR3 length, CDR3 DNA, CDR3 protein. The D gene is left open where the match is weak. For some rows the clone size is stated as once, few or many, or as a class when expanded; others skip it.

NA	TRBV29-1	NA	TRBJ1-1	12	TGCAGCGTTGCGACAGACGGCACTGAAGCTTTCTTT	CSVATDGTEAFF
NA	TRBV23-1	NA	TRBJ2-5	15	TGCGCCAGCAGTCAATCGAATAGGGGGTTAGAGACCCAGTACTTC	CASSQSNRGLETQYF
NA	TRBV10-3	TRBD1	TRBJ2-3	14	TGTGCCATCAGTTCCGGGACAGAGGCAGATACGCAGTATTTT	CAISSGTEADTQYF
NA	TRBV11-2	TRBD1	TRBJ2-2	17	TGTGCCAGCAGCAAATACTCGGGACAGGGATTCCCCGGGGAGCTGTTTTTT	CASSKYSGQGFPGELFF
NA	TRBV29-1	TRBD2	TRBJ2-3	14	TGCAGCGTAGCGACTAGCGGGAGAACGGATACGCAGTATTTT	CSVATSGRTDTQYF
NA	TRBV5-1	NA	TRBJ1-6	15	TGCGCCAGCAGCTTGGTCTCAGGGCAGCGCTCACCCCTCCACTTT	CASSLVSGQRSPLHF
NA	TRBV20-1	NA	TRBJ2-1	15	TGCAGTGCTAGTTATGAGGGGGGGGCTATGCGCGAGCAGTTCTTC	CSASYEGGAMREQFF
NA	TRBV5-1	NA	TRBJ1-2	15	TGCGCCAGCAGCTTGGAGTCAGGCTCTAACTATGGCTACACCTTC	CASSLESGSNYGYTF
NA	TRBV6-4	TRBD2	TRBJ2-3	16	TGTGCCAGCAGTGACCGCGCGGGGGGCCTCACAGATACGCAGTATTTT	CASSDRAGGLTDTQYF
NA	TRBV6-5	NA	TRBJ2-7	14	TGTGCCAGCAGTTATTCAGGGGACTCCTACGAGCAGTACTTC	CASSYSGDSYEQYF
NA	TRBV3-1/TRBV3-2	TRBD1	TRBJ2-3	14	TGTGCCAGCAGCCGACAGGGGGTGGGTGATACGCAGTATTTT	CASSRQGVGDTQYF
NA	TRBV9	NA	TRBJ2-2	17	TGTGCCAGCAGCGTCTACACGACTAGTACGAACACCGGGGAGCTGTTTTTT	CASSVYTTSTNTGELFF
once	TRBV7-6	NA	TRBJ2-1	15	TGTGCCAGCAGCTTAGGCAGGGGACATTACAATGAGCAGTTCTTC	CASSLGRGHYNEQFF
once	TRBV6-1	NA	TRBJ1-1	17	TGTGCCAGCAGTGACCCGGGAGGGCAGGGCATGAACACTGAAGCTTTCTTT	CASSDPGGQGMNTEAFF
NA	TRBV5-4	TRBD1	TRBJ1-1	17	TGTGCCAGCAGCTTGGGTTTGACAGGGGCATTTGACACTGAAGCTTTCTTT	CASSLGLTGAFDTEAFF
NA	TRBV9	NA	TRBJ1-2	14	TGTGCCAGCAGGAAGTCAGGGTCGGATCGTGGCTACACCTTC	CASRKSGSDRGYTF
NA	TRBV19	NA	TRBJ2-7	15	TGTGCCAGTAGTATGGGGCAGGGGTTCCCCTACGAGCAGTACTTC	CASSMGQGFPYEQYF
once	TRBV5-1	NA	TRBJ1-2	14	TGCGCCAGCTCCCGAAGACAGGACCGCTATGGCTACACCTTC	CASSRRQDRYGYTF
NA	TRBV5-8	NA	TRBJ1-5	14	TGTGCCAGCAGCAAAACAGGGAGCAATCAGCCCCAGCATTTT	CASSKTGSNQPQHF
NA	TRBV7-2	NA	TRBJ2-6	17	TGTGCCAGCAGCTTAGGACCTTTAGCCTCTGGGGCCAACGTCCTGACTTTC	CASSLGPLASGANVLTF
NA	TRBV7-9	TRBD2	TRBJ2-7	18	TGTGCCAGCAGCTTAGGAGGGCTAGCGGGACCAAGCTCCTACGAGCAGTACTTC	CASSLGGLAGPSSYEQYF
once	TRBV2	NA	TRBJ2-3	14	TGTGCCAGCATTAGGGGGAATCCTACAGATACGCAGTATTTT	CASIRGNPTDTQYF
NA	TRBV6-2/TRBV6-3	NA	TRBJ2-7	16	TGTGCCAGCAGTTACGAGCACGGGAGAGCATCCTACGAGCAGTACTTC	CASSYEHGRASYEQYF
NA	TRBV19	TRBD1	TRBJ1-4	15	TGTGCCAGTAGTTTTAGGACAGGGGGCAATGAAAAACTGTTTTTT	CASSFRTGGNEKLFF
NA	TRBV3-1/TRBV3-2	TRBD1	TRBJ1-1	12	TGTGCCAGCAGCCCGCGGACAGGGAAAGCTTTCTTT	CASSPRTGKAFF
NA	TRBV5-1	TRBD1	TRBJ1-5	14	TGCGCCAGCAGCTGGGGGACAGACAATCAGCCCCAGCATTTT	CASSWGTDNQPQHF
NA	TRBV7-2	NA	TRBJ1-5	15	TGTGCCAGCAGCTTAGCGCGAACGGGCAATCAGCCCCAGCATTTT	CASSLARTGNQPQHF
NA	TRBV19	TRBD2	TRBJ2-2	15	TGTGCCAGTAGTATATCGGGAGGGAACACCGGGGAGCTGTTTTTT	CASSISGGNTGELFF